These 19 T cell receptor beta chains were sequenced from one sample in a study of blood T cells in healthy people across ages. Sample-barcoded 5' priming and a J-beta primer mix drove a second PCR of about 7 to 12 cycles. From the 5' RACE reads, TCRdb called clonotypes with MiXCR, one entry per CDR3 protein. The sample includes 1.5 million to 2 million distinct CDR3 sequences, 30% to 40% of them seen just once. Sample: blood. Receptor source: a human donor in good health.

This clonotype was recorded a few times. The CDR3 DNA is TGCAGTGCTAGAGATTTGCCCGAAGGAGAGACCCAGTACTTC. Residues: CSARDLPEGETQYF. The chain joins TRBV20-1 to TRBJ2-5, with D uncertain. Trimming took 0 bases from V and 4 from J, leaving 12 bases between them. This CDR3 is 14 amino acids long. The V gene's germline CDR1 is DFQATT and CDR2 SNEGSKA (reference sequence).

This chain links TRBV10-3 with TRBJ2-3, with 10 positions matching TRBD1. V shed 6 bases and J 4 bases; nucleotides not matched to a gene: 7. Germline lookup yields CDR1 ENHRY and CDR2 SYGVKD. This CDR3 contains 15 residues. Here the CDR3 reads CAIRSDRGDSDTQYF. The CDR3 bases are TGTGCCATCAGATCGGACAGGGGGGATTCAGATACGCAGTATTTT.

The V gene is TRBV12-3 or TRBV12-4, the J gene TRBJ1-3; tentative D call: TRBD1 (5 bases). This CDR3 is built from 15 residues. V lost 5 bases and J 5 bases, leaving 16 bases between the germline ends. For the CDR3, the DNA is TGTGCCAGCAGTGGTGGCAGGGAGTATCGAAACACCATATATTTT. This codes for CASSGGREYRNTIYF.

Points on this clonotype: One junction end does not reproduce the germline sequence, and a read error may be involved. J is TRBJ2-7 and V is TRBV7-8, with no clear D. This CDR3 is built from 16 residues. Germline CDR1 is SGHVS and CDR2 is FQNEAQ. CDR3 in DNA: TGTGCCAGCAGCCCCGCTGGCCCTCGGAGCTCCTACGAGCAGGACTTC. It yields the protein CASSPAGPRSSYEQDF.

There are a few counts of this clonotype. The J gene is TRBJ2-1, the V gene TRBV29-1, with D possibly being TRBD2 (6 bases). Trimming stripped 6 bases from V and 5 bases from J, with 17 bases between. Germline CDR1 SQVTM, CDR2 ANQGSEA. There are 14 residues in the CDR3. CDR3 bases: TGCAGCGTAAAATGGAGGGCCGGGGACAATGAGCAGTTCTTC. This translates into CSVKWRAGDNEQFF.

In this sample, this clonotype turned up a few times. The chain recombines TRBV20-1 with TRBJ2-7; D possibly matches TRBD1 or TRBD2 (5 bases each). Trimming stripped 2 bases from V and 0 bases from J, with 14 bases between. The CDR3 totals 15 residues. Germline CDR1 reads DFQATT; CDR2 reads SNEGSKA (reference sequence). CDR3 DNA sequence: TGCAGTGCTAGACCCGGACGGGACGGCTCCTACGAGCAGTACTTC. Protein sequence: CSARPGRDGSYEQYF.

The V gene is TRBV28, the J gene TRBJ2-1; no clear D. V was cut by 6 bases and J by 5 bases, with 14 bases left in between. CDR1 is MDHEN and CDR2 is SYDVKM in the germline V gene. The CDR3 is made up of 14 amino acids. The CDR3 here is CASSLLRRDNEQFF. The CDR3 DNA reads as TGTGCCAGCAGCTTGCTACGGAGAGACAATGAGCAGTTCTTC.

With regard to this clonotype: Germline and junction disagree at one end, which may indicate a read error. The rearrangement uses TRBV7-9 and TRBJ1-5; no clear D gene. In germline, CDR1 is SEHNR, CDR2 FQNEAQ (reference sequence). This CDR3 has 13 amino acids. Here the CDR3 reads CANSLLDGQPQHF. CDR3 DNA sequence: TGTGCCAACAGCTTATTGGATGGTCAGCCCCAGCATTTT.

This chain joins TRBV5-1 and TRBJ1-6; D remains unclear. The CDR3 consists of 14 residues. The germline V and J ends were trimmed by 4 bases and 9 bases, with 14 bases remaining between them. Germline V gives CDR1 SGHRS, CDR2 YFSETQ. CDR3 loop: CASSQLGERSPLHF. The CDR3 DNA reads as TGCGCCAGCAGCCAACTCGGGGAACGTTCACCCCTCCACTTT.

The gene calls are TRBV20-1 and TRBJ2-4, with D tentatively TRBD1 (5 bases). The J call is doubtful: the DNA matches TRBJ2-7 better. Germline V CDR1 and CDR2: DFQATT, SNEGSKA (reference sequence). This CDR3 has 16 residues. CDR3 DNA sequence: TGCAGTGCTAGAGACCTAGAGCAGGGTATCCCCTACGAGCAGTACTTC. Residues: CSARDLEQGIPYEQYF.

As to this clonotype: Germline is not matched at one junction end, which may reflect a read error. The chain couples TRBV27 to TRBJ2-3, with D perhaps TRBD1 (5 bases). CDR1 and CDR2 from the germline V gene are MNHEY and SMNVEV (reference sequence). The CDR3 is 16 residues long. The CDR3 DNA is TGTGCCAGCAGTTTATTGGCCAGGGAATTCACAGATGCGCAGTATTTT. This sequence encodes CASSLLAREFTDAQYF.

The chain links TRBV4-2 to TRBJ1-4; D remains unclear. V lost 0 bases to trimming and J lost 10 bases, with 0 bases between them. Germline-derived CDR1 and CDR2 are LGHNA and YNFKEQ. The CDR3 length is 10 residues. The CDR3 sequence: CASSQEKLFF. Written as DNA, the CDR3 is TGTGCCAGCAGCCAAGAAAAACTGTTTTTT.

This clonotype was recorded a few times. The V gene is TRBV5-6, the J gene TRBJ1-1, with D unclear. Per germline, CDR1 SGHDT and CDR2 YYEEEE. This CDR3 has 15 amino acids. With 0 bases removed from V and 5 bases from J, the gap between germline ends came to 14 bases. CDR3 sequence: CASSLESWFQTEAFF. For the CDR3, the DNA is TGTGCCAGCAGCTTGGAGTCGTGGTTCCAGACTGAAGCTTTCTTT.

The V gene is TRBV3-1, the J gene TRBJ2-5; TRBD1 agrees at 11 bases. CDR1 and CDR2 from the germline V gene are LGHDT and YNNKEL (reference sequence). V shed 4 bases and J 11 bases; nucleotides not matched to a gene: 12. CDR3 length: 15 amino acids. In nucleotides, the CDR3 is TGTGCCAGCAGCCTCCCGGACAGGGGGCTCAATGAGCAGTACTTC. Protein product: CASSLPDRGLNEQYF.

This clonotype was counted at least ten times. This chain uses TRBV29-1 with TRBJ2-3; D is unclear. Germline V gene sequence: CDR1 SQVTM, CDR2 ANQGSEA. There are 10 residues in the CDR3. Between the trimmed V and J ends, which lost 4 bases and 5 bases, there was a span of 4 bases. The CDR3 reads CSVAIDTQYF. Here the CDR3 DNA reads TGCAGCGTTGCCATAGATACGCAGTATTTT.

J is TRBJ2-7 and V is TRBV3-1; D gene uncertain. This CDR3 comprises 11 residues. V was clipped by 1 base and J by 12 bases, with 10 bases between them. CDR1 is LGHDT and CDR2 is YNNKEL in the germline V gene (reference sequence). This CDR3 reads CASSQGNLRYF. In nucleotides, the CDR3 is TGTGCCAGCAGCCAAGGGAACCTACGGTACTTC.

V gene TRBV6-6 combines with J gene TRBJ2-4; D ambiguous. The end of the DNA aligns better with TRBJ2-7, so the J call may be wrong. The length of the CDR3 is 15 residues. CDR1 is MNHNY and CDR2 is SVGAGI in the germline V gene (reference sequence). In DNA, the CDR3 is TGTGCCAGCAGTTACTCGTTGAACTCTGCCTACGAGCAGTACTTC. Protein sequence: CASSYSLNSAYEQYF.

The rearrangement uses TRBV6-4 and TRBJ2-3, with TRBD2 matching 7 bases. Germline V gives CDR1 MRHNA, CDR2 SNTAGT. V was clipped by 2 bases and J by 2 bases; unmatched bases: 4. The CDR3 extends over 15 amino acids. The CDR3 nucleotides read TGTGCCAGCAGTGACGAAGCGGGGTTCACAGATACGCAGTATTTT. It specifies CASSDEAGFTDTQYF.

There are a few counts of this clonotype. The chain has TRBV7-2 and TRBJ2-1; D remains unclear. TRBJ2-7 explains the end of the DNA better; the J call may be wrong. CDR3 length equals 16 residues. The germline gives CDR1 SGHTA, CDR2 FQGNSA. The CDR3 region is CASSLRSWEPYNEQYF. CDR3 coding DNA: TGTGCCAGCAGCTTACGGAGTTGGGAACCTTACAATGAGCAGTACTTC.